The entry that follows covers one T cell receptor beta chain sequence. Its cognate antigen has yet to be identified. No qualities accompany the bases; no much larger clone lies one base away. The cohort consisted of 600 to 700 healthy bone marrow donors. At the time of sampling, all cohort members were nominally healthy, though unrecorded immune exposures were likely present. The donor tested CMV seropositive and was one of the 289 seropositive cohort members. A peripheral blood sample was provided by each donor, and peripheral blood mononuclear cells were used for TCR beta sequencing. Genomic DNA was extracted from the blood cell samples with the Qiagen DNeasy Blood Extraction Kit. Trimming accounts for 4 bases at V and 7 bases at J, while the number of junction bases matched to no gene is 5. According to the germline V gene, CDR1 reads SGHRS and CDR2 reads YFSETQ. Spanning cysteine to phenylalanine, the CDR3 consists of 14 amino acids. The kept DNA is CDR3 alone, 42 bases in frame from the first base.

These data belong to a study of cytomegalovirus exposure and HLA in healthy donors (dated by TCRdb to about 2017). General notes on the study: An earlier analysis of 587 of the donors reported approximately 270 Gb of sequence data and 117 million unique TCR beta sequences from approximately 180 million T cells. About 310 gigabases of sequencing data and approximately 80 million unique TCR sequences were included in an early release covering about 700 HLA-typed donors. The genetic ancestry cluster associated with self-reported Caucasian donors included about 84% of the approximately 410 genotyped donors. The aim of the study was to test whether cataloging public T cell receptors could identify signatures of past pathogen exposure. The T cell repertoires of roughly 660 subjects were profiled by immunosequencing and related to cytomegalovirus serostatus. Besides the first cohort of around 700 subjects, a separate validation cohort made up of around 120 different subjects was used. To predict cytomegalovirus infection status, the study brought together high-throughput TCR immunosequencing, statistical association of individual TCRs with disease status, and machine learning. A later analysis re-analyzed previously published TCR beta repertoires from 666 donors and added high-resolution HLA genotyping to study TCR occurrence patterns. The later analysis used no new phenotypic data to find candidate immune exposures, relying instead on TCR beta sequences and their occurrence across donors. An earlier analysis of more than 450 of the donors used high-throughput TCR beta sequencing to judge whether each TCR beta V gene segment behaved as functional or pseudogenic. Donor age, sex, ethnicity and CMV serostatus were collected together with the repertoire data. A later genetic analysis took genome-wide SNP genotypes for 398 of the 666 donors and used that subset as a discovery cohort. All discovery cohort repertoires had been generated on a single sequencing platform. Both class I and class II loci were covered by HLA typing, at four-digit resolution. The number of typed donors differed by locus: roughly 629-640 for A, B, C, DRB1 and DQB1; 500 to 550 for DQA1; approximately 610 for DPA1; and some 470 for DPB1. Roughly 5 DR-DQ haplotypes were handled as single units for association and clustering because linkage in the cohort was strong. Across approximately 400 genotyped donors of the cohort, an average of roughly 230,000 unique TCR beta nucleotide sequences per donor were sequenced, and around 19% of those sequences were non-productive. Study-wide findings and limitations: The presence/absence analyses assumed that sequencing depth was roughly uniform across donors, and that assumption may not be true. According to a later genetic analysis, donors in an Asian-associated ancestry cluster had fewer N-insertions in productive TCRs than the approximately 670-donor mean. Only TCR beta chains were sequenced in this cohort, and the absence of alpha or paired-chain data limited detectable features. Around 16 rarely observed V segments, including chromosome 9 orphons, were excluded from the earlier analysis of several hundred of the donors because counts were too low. In a later analysis, HLA-associated TCR beta chains were found to be more clonally expanded and to have lower generation probabilities than equally common non-associated chains. Immune exposure information for the cohort was limited to CMV serostatus. A cluster of highly shared sequence variants was judged likely to represent a technical artifact of the sequencing pipeline. It was suggested by the authors that the approach could potentially be generalized to other disease states and immunological phenotypes. According to a later analysis, parvovirus B19, influenza, CMV and Epstein-Barr virus appeared linked to several top co-occurrence clusters. In the study, approximately 160 TCR beta chains were listed as associated with cytomegalovirus. A later analysis found that TCR association rates varied across HLA loci, with DRB1 alleles showing the most associated TCRs and HLA-C alleles the fewest. Broadly in line with IMGT annotations, most TCR beta V segments showed up in productive rearrangements about 87% or about 30% of the time in an earlier analysis of around 550 of the donors. In vitro tests confirmed that three of the cytomegalovirus-associated TCR beta chains recognize cytomegalovirus antigens. Because HLA typing was missing for some donors at each locus, association tests included only the typed subset. A later genetic analysis associated a missense DCLRE1C variant with V-gene and J-gene trimming of TCR beta chains, and an independent cohort replicated the association. A further reported finding was that TCR beta sequences accurately predicted the HLA-A and HLA-B alleles for most subjects in the first cohort. Most CMV-associated TCR beta chains appeared to be HLA-restricted in a later analysis, and the HLA associations seemed to be driven largely by CMV exposure. In both the original and validation cohorts, the classifier was reported to diagnose cytomegalovirus status with high specificity and sensitivity. Because the 87-base-pair reads could not distinguish some IMGT-functional V segments, including TRBV6-2 and TRBV6-3, those segments were excluded. Linkage disequilibrium might explain the correlated functional status among segregating V segments, but an unknown experimental factor could not be excluded. A later analysis associated approximately 17,000 TCR beta sequences with specific HLA alleles at a false discovery rate of 0.05. When HLA alleles, especially DR and DQ, strongly co-occurred, TCR associations were difficult to assign to individual alleles. Across donors, most TCR sequences were observed very rarely, whereas some public TCRs were present in many individuals.

Preparation of the library involved the immunoSEQ multiplex PCR assay. For the multiplex PCR, a mixture combining 60 forward primers for TCR Vbeta segments and 13 reverse primers for TCR Jbeta segments was used. The CDR3 region of rearranged TCR beta genes was amplified from genomic DNA by a multiplex PCR assay. On the Illumina HiSeq System, the amplified TCR beta libraries were sequenced as 87-base-pair reads. For the original study's pipeline: Across the 500 to 750 repertoires, a later analysis counted approximately 75 million unique TCR beta chains, about 10 million of which were shared by at least two donors. Raw reads were error-corrected and collapsed into unique sequences by a nearest-neighbor algorithm in which closely related sequences were merged to remove PCR and sequencing errors. Alignment of CDR3 sequences to IMGT reference sequences was used to assign V, D and J gene segments. For a sequence to be retained, a match of at least six nucleotides was required to both a V gene segment and a J gene segment. Rearrangements were called productive when the CDR3 lacked stop codons and stayed in frame with V and J; all others were non-productive. Following IMGT convention, CDR3 was defined as the stretch from the second conserved V-encoded cysteine to the conserved J-encoded phenylalanine. Sequences without an unambiguous match to a single V gene segment were excluded from the earlier analysis of 450 to 750 of the donors. In an earlier analysis of a few hundred of the donors, V segments were called functional above 56.7% productive rearrangements and were called segregating when the between-donor standard deviation exceeded 5%. A statistical classification framework was developed to diagnose cytomegalovirus status using the catalog of TCR beta chain sequences. V and J gene assignment, in a later analysis, came from comparing TCR nucleotide sequences with IMGT/GENE-DB human TR gene sequences. A later analysis assigned CDR3 sequences and most-parsimonious VDJ recombination scenarios with the TCRdist pipeline. In a later analysis, each TCR beta chain was defined by its CDR3 amino acid sequence together with its V-gene family, and reads without a unique V-gene family were excluded. To address suspected cross-contamination and a sequencing artifact, a later analysis removed several hundred highly shared, low-generation-probability nucleotide sequences. For each public chain, a later analysis derived a clonal expansion index from normalized ranks of inferred template counts within each repertoire. In a later analysis, generation probabilities were computed with a VDJ recombination model fitted to out-of-frame rearrangements, and the resulting probabilities were checked against IGoR. A later analysis scored TCR-TCR, TCR-HLA and TCR-CMV co-occurrence with hypergeometric tests, applying a repertoire-size bias correction to TCR pairs. To estimate false discovery rates, a later analysis permuted the HLA or CMV assignments 20 times. A later analysis grouped co-occurring TCRs with DBSCAN, adding TCRdist sequence similarity when clustering within HLA-allele-positive subsets. Repertoires with fewer than 30,000 or more than 120,000 public chains, plus five repertoires with anomalous nucleotide sharing, were excluded from co-occurrence clustering. In its TCRdb copy, this immuneACCESS table keeps in-frame sequences only and misses some clones. Where compared with another copy, unresolved V genes explain less than half of these, and the others have no known cause. V and J calls plus clone size are reproduced from that table; the DNA served to infer D and trimming. Across this sample there are approximately 170,000 clones, with roughly four fifths seen only once. Jointly, the top ten make up over 4% of the sample.

This receptor was taken from a man in his forties or fifties in good health and CMV-seropositive. The sequencing input was PBMCs. The chain is assembled from TRBV5-1 and TRBJ1-4, and TRBD1 aligns with 9 junction nucleotides. The DNA is as follows: TGCGCCAGCAGCGGACAGGGGTTTGGTGAAAAACTGTTTTTT. It translates as CASSGQGFGEKLFF.